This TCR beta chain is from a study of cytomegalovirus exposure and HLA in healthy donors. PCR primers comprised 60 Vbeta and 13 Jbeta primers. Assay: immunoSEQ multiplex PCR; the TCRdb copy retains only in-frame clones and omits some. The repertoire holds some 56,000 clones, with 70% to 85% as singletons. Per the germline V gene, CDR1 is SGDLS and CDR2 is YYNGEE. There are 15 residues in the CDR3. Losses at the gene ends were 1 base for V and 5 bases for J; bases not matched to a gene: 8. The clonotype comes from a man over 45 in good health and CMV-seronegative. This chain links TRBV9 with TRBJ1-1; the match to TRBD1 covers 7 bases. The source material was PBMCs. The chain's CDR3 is CASSVSMQGGTEAFF. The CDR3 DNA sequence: TGTGCCAGCAGCGTATCCATGCAGGGGGGAACTGAAGCTTTCTTT.